The present TCR beta chain was sequenced within a study of T cells after yellow fever vaccination. General study findings and limits: Weaker, the secondary response peaked sooner, at day 5 versus 15. Contaminants from the bulk population, in the form of abundant clonotypes, could be found in FACS-sorted repertoires.

This CDR3 is 15 amino acids long. The V gene end was trimmed by 0 bases and the J gene end by 3 bases; junction bases not matched to a gene: 2. Looked up from germline, CDR1 is SNHLY and CDR2 is FYNNEI. A universal primer site and UMIs were added as TCR cDNA was made by 5'RACE template switching. TCRdb analysed the 5' RACE reads with MiXCR anew, one entry per CDR3 protein. In the table there are 120,000 to 150,000 distinct CDR3 sequences, 7.7% of which are singletons. This clonotype was observed at least ten times. The antigen remains undetermined. Specimen: CD4+ T cells sorted from PBMCs, collected 5 days after the yellow fever booster vaccination. The V and J genes are TRBV2 and TRBJ2-7; 10 positions match TRBD2. The TCR comes from a man between 25 and 39 years old who received the YFV17D yellow fever vaccine. The CDR3 DNA reads TGTGCCAGCAGTGAAGCGCGGACTAGCGGCTACGAGCAGTACTTC. This translates into CASSEARTSGYEQYF.